What follows are 16 T cell receptor beta chains derived from one specimen sequenced in a study of human T cells and chemical hapten exposure. TCRdb reanalysed the RACE reads using MiXCR and keeps one entry per CDR3 protein. The sample lists about 380,000 distinct CDR3 sequences; 4.5% to 6% were seen once. Sample time point: pre-sensitization, week 0. The treatment: therapeutic diphenylcyclopropenone sensitization with weekly scalp DPC. Here the sequenced sample was whole blood, taken in connection with sensitization to the hapten diphenylcyclopropenone (DPC). These receptors were collected from a woman between 45 and 60 years old with alopecia areata. Some clones in this sample may be carry-over from other donors' samples.

This clonotype was counted only a few times. The chain has TRBV30 and TRBJ2-7, with TRBD1 matching over 7 bases. The CDR3 spans 12 residues. The trim removed 0 bases at V and 6 bases at J, leaving 2 bases unmatched. Germline lookup yields CDR1 GTSNPN and CDR2 SVGIG (reference sequence). The CDR3 nucleotides are TGTGCCTGGAGTGTAGGGGGCGCCGAGCAGTACTTC. It yields the protein CAWSVGGAEQYF.

This clonotype was detected ten times or more. The chain joins TRBV10-2 to TRBJ2-5, with 9 bases that match TRBD1. In germline, CDR1 is WSHSY, CDR2 SAAADI. The CDR3 sequence is 14 residues long. Unmatched junction bases numbered 6, after V lost 6 bases and J lost 4 bases. The CDR3 loop reads CASSPTGGRETQYF. For the CDR3, the DNA is TGCGCCAGCAGCCCGACAGGGGGAAGAGAGACCCAGTACTTC.

Ten or more counts support this clonotype. This chain links TRBV20-1 with TRBJ2-7; D might be TRBD2 (5 bases). Per the germline V gene, CDR1 is DFQATT and CDR2 is SNEGSKA (reference sequence). V lost 3 bases to trimming and J lost 6 bases, with 12 bases between them. The CDR3 has 12 residues. In DNA form, the CDR3 reads TGCAGTGCTAGTGGACTCAGCGGCGAGCAGTACTTC. It specifies CSASGLSGEQYF.

This clonotype was detected ten times or more. The rearrangement links TRBV6-2 or TRBV6-3 to TRBJ1-5; D gene uncertain. CDR3 length equals 14 residues. V was cut by 2 bases and J by 5 bases, with 10 bases left in between. Germline V gene data show CDR1 as MNHEY and CDR2 as SVGEGT. CDR3 coding DNA: TGTGCCAGCAGTTACGAGGACCAGGATCAGCCCCAGCATTTT. This sequence encodes CASSYEDQDQPQHF.

The chain has TRBV10-3 and TRBJ1-3; D remains ambiguous. CDR3 length equals 12 residues. V was pared by 7 bases and J by 3 bases, with 7 bases between. Germline V lookup: CDR1 ENHRY, CDR2 SYGVKD. CDR3 residues: CAITPNGNTIYF. DNA for the CDR3: TGTGCCATCACTCCCAATGGAAACACCATATATTTT.

A remark on this clonotype: Just one base apart from a much larger clone, this may be a read error. The chain combines TRBV28 with TRBJ2-1, with 8 nucleotides matching TRBD2. The V gene end was trimmed by 6 bases and the J gene end by 5 bases; junction bases not matched to a gene: 9. The CDR3 loop spans 15 amino acids. Germline CDR1 is MDHEN and CDR2 is SYDVKM. CDR3 DNA sequence: TGTGCCAGCAGCCATAGCGGGACACCCCACAATGAGCAGTTCTTC. Translation gives CASSHSGTPHNEQFF.

This clonotype was counted between two and nine times. The rearrangement joins TRBV20-1 to TRBJ2-7, with D unresolved. Germline-derived CDR1 and CDR2 are DFQATT and SNEGSKA (reference sequence). The CDR3 sequence is 14 residues long. Deletions cut 0 bases from V and 3 bases from J, with 12 bases between. The CDR3 DNA sequence: TGCAGTGCTAGAGAGGCAGGATCCTTCTACGAGCAGTACTTC. This translates into CSAREAGSFYEQYF.

This clonotype showed up many times. The chain combines TRBV19 with TRBJ2-2; D is uncertain. V dropped 7 bases and J dropped 1 base, with 13 bases sitting between them. CDR3 length: 15 residues. Per germline, CDR1 LNHDA and CDR2 SQIVND (reference sequence). The CDR3 region has the DNA TGTGCCAGTAAGATTTGGACGGAGAACACCGGGGAGCTGTTTTTT. As protein: CASKIWTENTGELFF.

This clonotype showed up just a few times. This chain joins TRBV5-1 and TRBJ2-3; D might be TRBD2 (5 bases). Trimming left V 1 base short and J 13 bases short, with 22 bases between. The CDR3 has 15 amino acids. CDR1 and CDR2 (germline): SGHRS, YFSETQ. In DNA, the CDR3 is TGCGCCAGCAGCTTGTTTTCAGAGGGCCGCCCCGCGGAGTATTTT. It translates to CASSLFSEGRPAEYF.

This clonotype was detected only a few times. The chain combines TRBV19 with TRBJ2-1; 12 bases line up with TRBD2. The CDR3 sequence is 17 residues long. The V gene end was trimmed by 5 bases and the J gene end by 0 bases; junction bases not matched to a gene: 5. Germline CDR1 LNHDA, CDR2 SQIVND (reference sequence). CDR3 region: CASSYTSGRSSYNEQFF. The CDR3 DNA is TGTGCCAGTAGTTACACTAGCGGGAGGAGCTCCTACAATGAGCAGTTCTTC.

The rearrangement uses TRBV12-3 or TRBV12-4 and TRBJ2-6; D is perhaps TRBD2 (5 bases). The CDR3 is 15 amino acids. The V and J ends lost 6 bases and 2 bases respectively, with 11 bases between them. The CDR3 loop is CASSSSGAGANVLTF. Written as DNA, the CDR3 is TGTGCCAGCAGCTCCTCCGGGGCTGGGGCCAACGTCCTGACTTTC.

This clonotype occurred many times. This chain connects TRBV12-3 or TRBV12-4 to TRBJ2-5, with a weak D call TRBD1 (6 bases). The CDR3 has 16 amino acids. Trimming took off 5 bases at V and 6 bases at J, with 22 bases between the two ends. DNA of the CDR3: TGTGCCAGCAGTCCCTCCCGGGACACCCTGGGGAAGACCCAGTACTTC. Translating gives CASSPSRDTLGKTQYF.

This clonotype was found a few times. The V call is TRBV5-6, the J call TRBJ1-1; tentatively, D is TRBD1 (5 bases). V lost 1 base and J lost 1, with 11 bases in between. Germline CDR1 SGHDT, CDR2 YYEEEE. The CDR3 covers 15 residues. Here the CDR3 DNA reads TGTGCCAGCAGCTTGTGGGGGATAGGGAACACTGAAGCTTTCTTT. This sequence encodes CASSLWGIGNTEAFF.

The rearrangement joins TRBV29-1 to TRBJ2-2; D gene uncertain. V was trimmed by 3 bases and J by 0 bases, leaving 8 bases between them. CDR3 size: 14 residues. From germline, CDR1 is SQVTM and CDR2 ANQGSEA. CDR3 DNA sequence: TGCAGCGTTGAGAGTCCTGCGAACACCGGGGAGCTGTTTTTT. Its protein is CSVESPANTGELFF.

This clonotype was seen repeatedly, ten times or more. This chain links TRBV12-3 or TRBV12-4 with TRBJ2-3; 9 positions agree with TRBD2. The CDR3 covers 14 residues. J lost 2 bases, V lost 6 bases, and 3 bases had no gene match. The CDR3 protein is CASRSSGTTDTQYF. The DNA of the CDR3 is TGTGCCAGCAGATCTAGCGGGACCACAGATACGCAGTATTTT.

The sample holds many counts of this clonotype. The chain carries TRBV10-3 and TRBJ2-7; D is possibly TRBD2 (6 bases). The germline V and J ends were trimmed by 4 bases and 6 bases, with 13 bases remaining between them. Germline V gene sequence: CDR1 ENHRY, CDR2 SYGVKD. This CDR3 region has 13 residues. The CDR3 nucleotides are TGTGCCATCAGTGCTAGCGAGGGAGCCGAGCAGTACTTC. Its translation is CAISASEGAEQYF.